This TCR beta chain was profiled in a study of T cell responses to AZD1222 COVID-19 vaccine. Notes on the study in general: Unmutated variant regions reportedly attract nearly half of all spike-specific TCRs.

Of note for this clone: Its antigen is unknown.

There are 13 residues in the CDR3. The ends were cut back, 4 bases at V and 6 bases at J, with 12 bases in the middle. The germline V gene has CDR1 MDHEN and CDR2 SYDVKM. Generated by immunoSEQ multiplex PCR, the TCRdb table keeps only in-frame clones and is missing some. The sample lists 150,000 to 200,000 clones; roughly 89% were seen once. The input for sequencing was peripheral blood, taken on day 0 of AZD1222 vaccination. J is TRBJ1-2 and V is TRBV28; D is unresolved. The TCR comes from an adult in good health. Written as DNA, the CDR3 is TGTGCCAGCAGTTCGATAGACACCAATGGCTACACCTTC. Translating gives CASSSIDTNGYTF.